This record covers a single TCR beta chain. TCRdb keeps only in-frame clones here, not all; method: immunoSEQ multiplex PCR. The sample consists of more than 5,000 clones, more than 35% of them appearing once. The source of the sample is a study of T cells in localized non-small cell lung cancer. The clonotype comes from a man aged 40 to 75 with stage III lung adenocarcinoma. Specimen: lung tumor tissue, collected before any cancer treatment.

In DNA form, the CDR3 reads TGTGCCAGTTCAACGGGACAGGGGCCAGCTTTCTTT. Its protein product is CASSTGQGPAFF. The rearrangement links TRBV19 to TRBJ1-1, with TRBD1 identical over 10 bases. Germline CDR1 reads LNHDA; CDR2 reads SQIVND (reference sequence). V was pared by 8 bases and J by 10 bases, with 7 bases of the junction left unmatched. The CDR3 has 12 amino acids.